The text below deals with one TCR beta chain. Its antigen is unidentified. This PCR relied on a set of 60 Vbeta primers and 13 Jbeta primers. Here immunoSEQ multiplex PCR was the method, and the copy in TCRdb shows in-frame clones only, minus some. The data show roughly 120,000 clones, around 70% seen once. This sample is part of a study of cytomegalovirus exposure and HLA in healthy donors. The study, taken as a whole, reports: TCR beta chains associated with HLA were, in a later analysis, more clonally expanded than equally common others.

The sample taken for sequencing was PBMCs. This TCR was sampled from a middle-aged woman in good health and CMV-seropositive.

CDR3 sequence reads: CASSVLQISTDTQYF. The CDR3 DNA follows: TGTGCCAGCAGCGTTTTACAGATTAGCACAGATACGCAGTATTTT. J is TRBJ2-3 and V is TRBV9; D call uncertain. The CDR3 has 15 amino acids. Germline-derived CDR1 and CDR2 are SGDLS and YYNGEE. Trimming cost V 2 bases and J 0 bases, with 10 bases left between them. Drawing the rest from reference TRBV9 and TRBJ2-3, the complete variable domain is DSGVTQTPKHLITATGQRVTLRCSPRSGDLSVYWYQQSLDQGLQFLIQYYNGEERAKGNILERFSAQQFPDLHSELNLSSLELGDSALYFCASSVLQISTDTQYFGPGTRLTVL.